Listed below are T cell receptor beta chains from one sample, sequenced in a study of control samples from healthy donors and cancer patients. Assay used: immunoSEQ multiplex PCR; TCRdb lists only in-frame clones, some missing. The table lists 150,000 or so clones, 90% to 95% of them singletons. Sequencing input: blood. Every receptor here comes from a young man in good health. Each CDR3 is given with its conserved first and last residue. D genes are given only for firm matches.

TRBV7-3	-	TRBJ1-5	CASSPAPNQPQHF
TRBV12-3/TRBV12-4	-	TRBJ1-5	CASRAVGNQPQHF
TRBV7-8	-	TRBJ1-1	CASSSQTPQVNTEAFF
TRBV27	-	TRBJ2-1	CASSPASSYNEQFF
TRBV10-2	-	TRBJ1-2	CASRVGTRGYTF
TRBV19	-	TRBJ2-1	CASSIVQNEQFF
TRBV6-6	-	TRBJ1-5	CASSYSGFSNQPQHF
TRBV30	-	TRBJ2-5	CAWSVGGAAQYF
TRBV29-1	-	TRBJ2-3	CSVLGVPSTDTQYF
TRBV5-4	TRBD1	TRBJ2-7	CASSWGQTSYEQYF
TRBV30	-	TRBJ2-7	CASSGSYYEQYF
TRBV2	TRBD1	TRBJ1-6	CASRVPEKKGQGSTYNSPLHF
TRBV29-1	TRBD1	TRBJ1-2	CSVGQGEGYTF
TRBV3-1/TRBV3-2	-	TRBJ1-1	CASSQGGVNTEAFF
TRBV6-2/TRBV6-3	TRBD2	TRBJ2-3	CASSYAGGTDTQYF
TRBV2	-	TRBJ2-3	CASSPGLRTDTQYF
TRBV4-1	TRBD1	TRBJ2-7	CASSLQGAREQYF